The 21 T cell receptor beta chains given below trace back to one sample, sequenced in a study of T cell repertoires in cytomegalovirus infection. TCRdb called the reads again in MiXCR, with one record for every CDR3 protein. The repertoire holds more than 150,000 distinct CDR3 sequences, about 21% seen once, with about 3% in the top ten. Input material: PBMCs. The receptors were gathered from a human donor in good health (CMV status not recorded). Some clones in this sample may be carry-over from other donors' samples.

This clonotype was observed at least ten times. The genes are TRBV28 and TRBJ2-7; 7 bases are shared with TRBD2. This CDR3 comprises 17 residues. Unmatched junction bases numbered 12, after V lost 4 bases and J lost 0 bases. Germline CDR1 MDHEN, CDR2 SYDVKM. CDR3 DNA sequence: TGTGCCAGCAGTTCACTTCAATCTAGCGGAGGCTCCTACGAGCAGTACTTC. Protein sequence: CASSSLQSSGGSYEQYF.

The chain joins TRBV11-2 to TRBJ1-1; 8 positions match TRBD1. The CDR3 spans 13 residues. The J segment lost 4 bases and the V segment lost 4 bases, leaving 2 bases of the junction unmatched. The V gene's germline CDR1 is SGHAT and CDR2 FQNNGV. The CDR3 coding sequence is TGTGCCAGCAGCTATGGACAGGGCACTGAAGCTTTCTTT. Translated: CASSYGQGTEAFF. Combining the CDR3 with reference TRBV11-2 and TRBJ1-1 gives the whole variable domain EAGVAQSPRYKIIEKRQSVAFWCNPISGHATLYWYQQILGQGPKLLIQFQNNGVVDDSQLPKDRFSAERLKGVDSTLKIQPAKLEDSAVYLCASSYGQGTEAFFGQGTRLTVV.

This clonotype was detected once. The chain recombines TRBV7-6 with TRBJ2-7; D gene uncertain. V was trimmed by 4 bases and J by 1 base, leaving 14 bases between them. CDR3 size: 15 residues. From germline, CDR1 is SGHVS and CDR2 FNYEAQ. In DNA form, the CDR3 reads TGTGCCAGCAGCTACCCCTTCGACGAGTCCTACGAGCAGTACTTC. This codes for CASSYPFDESYEQYF. Based on the CDR3 plus reference TRBV7-6 and TRBJ2-7, the full variable domain is GAGVSQSPRYKVTKRGQDVALRCDPISGHVSLYWYRQALGQGPEFLTYFNYEAQQDKSGLPNDRFSAERPEGSISTLTIQRTEQRDSAMYRCASSYPFDESYEQYFGPGTRLTVT.

The sample holds a few counts of this clonotype. The gene calls are TRBV7-2 and TRBJ1-1; unclear D gene. There are 13 residues in the CDR3. Between the trimmed V and J ends, which lost 3 bases and 4 bases, there was a span of 9 bases. Germline V CDR1 and CDR2: SGHTA, FQGNSA. The DNA for the CDR3 is TGTGCCAGCAGCTTTAAGGAAGGCACTGAAGCTTTCTTT. Translation gives CASSFKEGTEAFF.

This clonotype was counted only a few times. The chain joins TRBV5-1 to TRBJ2-7; TRBD1 matches at 9 bases. Per germline, CDR1 SGHRS and CDR2 YFSETQ. The CDR3 covers 14 residues. J was trimmed by 2 bases and V by 4 bases; bases with no gene match: 4. The chain's CDR3 is CASSRGQGTYEQYF. DNA for the CDR3: TGCGCCAGCAGCCGGGGACAGGGCACCTACGAGCAGTACTTC.

This clonotype was counted ten times or more. The chain's CDR3 is CASSQESSGNTIYF. DNA of the CDR3: TGTGCCAGCAGCCAGGAGAGCTCTGGAAACACCATATATTTT. The chain employs TRBV11-3 and TRBJ1-3; D gene unclear. Germline CDR1 is SGHNT and CDR2 is YENEEA. This CDR3 spans 14 amino acids. V lost 5 bases and J 0 bases, leaving 8 bases between the germline ends.

This clonotype was detected only a few times. The V and J genes are TRBV6-5 and TRBJ2-3; TRBD2 aligns across 11 bases. V shed 0 bases, J shed 4 bases, and the junction held 3 bases outside the gene matches. The CDR3 has 16 amino acids. Germline V CDR1 and CDR2: MNHEY, SVGAGI. CDR3 loop: CASSYSTSGRADTQYF. CDR3 in DNA: TGTGCCAGCAGTTACTCCACTAGCGGGAGAGCAGATACGCAGTATTTT.

The chain recombines TRBV10-3 with TRBJ1-5; 9 nucleotides match TRBD1. The V gene end was trimmed by 8 bases and the J gene end by 4 bases; junction bases not matched to a gene: 0. The germline V gene encodes CDR1 ENHRY and CDR2 SYGVKD. This CDR3 is built from 12 residues. The CDR3 bases are TGTGCCATCGGGACAGGGAATCAGCCCCAGCATTTT. This sequence encodes CAIGTGNQPQHF.

This clonotype came up many times. V is TRBV11-2 and J is TRBJ2-7; 12 bases line up with TRBD1. V shed 0 bases, J shed 5 bases, and the junction held 11 bases outside the gene matches. CDR1 and CDR2 from the germline V gene are SGHAT and FQNNGV. This CDR3 contains 18 residues. The CDR3 DNA follows: TGTGCCAGCAGCTTAGAGAGTCCGGGACAGGGGGCAAAAAACGAGCAGTACTTC. This codes for CASSLESPGQGAKNEQYF.

The rearrangement uses TRBV6-5 and TRBJ2-5; 7 nucleotides line up with TRBD2. Germline values: CDR1 MNHEY, CDR2 SVGAGI. CDR3 size: 15 residues. The ends lost 5 bases at V and 0 bases at J; junction bases unmatched: 6. CDR3 protein: CASSALRGYQETQYF. As DNA, the CDR3 is TGTGCCAGCAGTGCATTGCGGGGGTACCAAGAGACCCAGTACTTC.

The chain couples TRBV4-2 to TRBJ1-2; no reliable D call. The CDR3 contains 14 residues. V gave up 0 bases and J gave up 2 bases, with 7 bases separating them. Germline CDR1 and CDR2: LGHNA and YNFKEQ. CDR3 sequence (DNA): TGTGCCAGCAGCCAAGATCACCGAAACTATGGCTACACCTTC. It encodes CASSQDHRNYGYTF.

This clonotype turned up a few times. V gene TRBV7-2 combines with J gene TRBJ2-5; the match to TRBD2 covers 8 bases. Germline V gene lookup returns CDR1 SGHTA and CDR2 FQGNSA. J was trimmed by 5 bases and V by 0 bases; bases with no gene match: 5. The CDR3 has 15 residues. The CDR3: CASSLAPGLGETQYF. CDR3 nucleotide sequence: TGTGCCAGCAGCTTAGCCCCGGGACTAGGGGAGACCCAGTACTTC. The full variable domain, with the rest looked up from reference TRBV7-2 and TRBJ2-5, is GAGVSQSPSNKVTEKGKDVELRCDPISGHTALYWYRQSLGQGLEFLIYFQGNSAPDKSGLPSDRFSAERTGGSVSTLTIQRTQQEDSAVYLCASSLAPGLGETQYFGPGTRLLVL.

This clonotype has ten or more counts. The chain employs TRBV7-2 and TRBJ1-1; 7 bases are a match to TRBD1. Germline values: CDR1 SGHTA, CDR2 FQGNSA. The CDR3 has 17 residues. The V and J ends lost 2 bases and 1 base, in that order; junction bases with no gene match: 10. CDR3 sequence (DNA): TGTGCCAGCAGCTTAATGGGGGCAGGGGGAAGGAACACTGAAGCTTTCTTT. This sequence encodes CASSLMGAGGRNTEAFF. Drawing the rest from reference TRBV7-2 and TRBJ1-1, the complete variable domain is GAGVSQSPSNKVTEKGKDVELRCDPISGHTALYWYRQSLGQGLEFLIYFQGNSAPDKSGLPSDRFSAERTGGSVSTLTIQRTQQEDSAVYLCASSLMGAGGRNTEAFFGQGTRLTVV.

This clonotype was picked up a small number of times. This rearrangement joins TRBV6-6 to TRBJ2-7; D ambiguous. Trimming stripped 2 bases from V and 8 bases from J, with 13 bases between. Germline values: CDR1 MNHNY, CDR2 SVGAGI (reference sequence). There are 13 residues in the CDR3. The CDR3 reads CASSYEVLAKQYF. CDR3 nucleotide sequence: TGTGCCAGCAGTTACGAAGTGTTGGCCAAGCAGTACTTC.

This clonotype showed up many times. The rearrangement joins TRBV7-3 to TRBJ2-1; 9 nucleotides align to TRBD1. Germline loops: CDR1 SGHTA, CDR2 FQGTGA. The CDR3 extends over 16 amino acids. The V gene end was trimmed by 5 bases and the J gene end by 4 bases; junction bases not matched to a gene: 9. The CDR3 spells CASSQRAGQGYNEQFF. The CDR3 region has the DNA TGTGCCAGCAGCCAAAGGGCAGGACAGGGGTACAATGAGCAGTTCTTC. Variable domain in full (rest from reference TRBV7-3 and TRBJ2-1): GAGVSQTPSNKVTEKGKYVELRCDPISGHTALYWYRQSLGQGPEFLIYFQGTGAADDSGLPNDRFFAVRPEGSVSTLKIQRTERGDSAVYLCASSQRAGQGYNEQFFGPGTRLTVL.

This clonotype was recorded a few times. The gene calls are TRBV19 and TRBJ2-5; a possible D gene is TRBD1 (6 bases). Deletions cut 5 bases from V and 2 bases from J, with 21 bases between. This CDR3 contains 17 residues. Germline CDR1 and CDR2: LNHDA and SQIVND (reference sequence). Written as DNA, the CDR3 is TGTGCCAGTAGTGTGAGGACACCCAGAGGGGGTCAAGAGACCCAGTACTTC. It specifies CASSVRTPRGGQETQYF.

The CDR3 protein is CSARDPSTEAFF. The CDR3 bases are TGCAGTGCCCGGGACCCTTCGACTGAAGCTTTCTTT. This sequence joins TRBV20-1 and TRBJ1-1; a weak D match, TRBD1 (5 bases). Trimming shortened V by 6 bases and J by 5 bases, and 13 bases separated the two germline ends. The CDR3 extends over 12 amino acids. From germline, CDR1 is DFQATT and CDR2 SNEGSKA (reference sequence).

Written as DNA, the CDR3 is TGTGCCAGCAGTTTGGCCTGGGGTGAGCAGTTCTTC. This encodes CASSLAWGEQFF. The chain uses TRBV12-3 or TRBV12-4 and TRBJ2-1; D unclear. This CDR3 contains 12 residues. Trimming left V 3 bases short and J 9 bases short, with 9 bases between.

The CDR3 loop is CATSFGNSNQPQHF. Here the CDR3 DNA reads TGTGCCACCAGTTTCGGAAATAGCAATCAGCCCCAGCATTTT. The V and J genes are TRBV24-1 and TRBJ1-5; D is unclear. The germline V gene encodes CDR1 KGHDR and CDR2 SFDVKD. The CDR3 sequence is 14 residues long. Trimming removed 6 bases at V and 0 bases at J, with 8 bases between.

This clonotype was counted many times. The CDR3 spells CASSSDSVLSSYEQYF. DNA for the CDR3: TGTGCCAGCAGTTCTGACAGCGTCCTTAGCTCCTACGAGCAGTACTTC. The chain couples TRBV7-2 to TRBJ2-7; possible D gene TRBD1, 5 bases. With 6 bases removed from V and 0 bases from J, the gap between germline ends came to 18 bases. Germline V CDR1 and CDR2: SGHTA, FQGNSA. This CDR3 spans 16 amino acids.

This clonotype was seen a single time. This sequence joins TRBV27 and TRBJ1-4, with 7 bases aligning to TRBD1. The trim removed 5 bases at V and 1 base at J, leaving 10 bases unmatched. Germline V gives CDR1 MNHEY, CDR2 SMNVEV (reference sequence). The length of the CDR3 is 17 residues. For the CDR3, the DNA is TGTGCCAGCAGTCCGTACAGGGGCTGGGAAACTAATGAAAAACTGTTTTTT. Amino acid sequence: CASSPYRGWETNEKLFF.